Shown below are 29 T cell receptor delta chains from a single sample sequenced in a study of γδ T cells in repeated Plasmodium falciparum infection. Flow sorting of PBMC yielded separate Vgamma9/Vdelta2+ and Vdelta2-negative gammadelta T cell populations for bulk repertoire analysis. TCRdb repeated clone calling on the multiplex PCR reads with CATT. The sample holds about 51,000 delta-chain clones, about 1.9% seen once. Sequencing input: gamma-delta T cells from blood. These receptor sequences come from a pool of human donors (malaria-infected and uninfected, not separated).

This clone has more than one count but fewer than ten. This likely reflects a read error, since a far larger clone is one base away. The same CDR3 arises from other DNA sequences in this sample as well. The genes are TRDV1 and TRDJ1; D unresolved. The J gene is not listed in TCRdb, so it was assigned here from a DNA match to germline. Trimming pared 1 base from V and 2 bases from J, leaving 17 bases between. The germline gives CDR1 TSWWSYY, CDR2 QGS. The CDR3 covers 17 residues. The CDR3 is CALGERYPLLRTDKLIF. The CDR3 DNA reads TGTGCTCTTGGGGAACGGTATCCCTTACTAAGAACCGATAAACTCATCTTT.

This clone was recorded many times. For this DNA, TCRdb reports the protein of a much larger clone, which diverges at residue 3, most likely from a read error; the protein presented here is translated directly from the DNA. The rearrangement joins TRDV2 to TRDJ1; 7 bases line up with TRDD3. The CDR3 runs to 19 residues. The V gene's germline CDR1 is GEAIGNYY and CDR2 EKD. Here the CDR3 reads CARDTNLLGIYPIPDKLIF. The CDR3 region has the DNA TGTGCCCGTGACACCAACTTACTGGGGATTTACCCTATACCCGATAAACTCATCTTT.

About this clone itself: TCRdb's entry gives the protein of a much larger clone, which mismatches this DNA's translation at residue 14, likely from a read error; the protein reported here is translated from the DNA. The CDR3 DNA is TGTGCTCTTGGGGAACTTATCCCCCAAAAGGAGGGTAAACCCATCTTT. Protein sequence: CALGELIPQKEGKPIF. No call exists for the J gene, whereas the V gene is TRDV1. CDR3 length: 16 amino acids. Germline assignment: CDR1 TSWWSYY and CDR2 QGS.

This clone has ten or more counts. TCRdb has a much larger clone's protein, which differs at residue 6 from the translation of this DNA, likely because of a read error; what is shown is the protein translated from the DNA. This chain uses TRDV1 with TRDJ1, with 7 bases lining up with TRDD3. V gave up 1 base and J gave up 4 bases; unmatched junction bases: 18. CDR1 is TSWWSYY, CDR2 QGS, per germline. The CDR3 consists of 19 residues. CDR3 residues: CALGERIYVRWGRVDKLIF. CDR3 nucleotide sequence: TGTGCTCTTGGGGAACGCATCTACGTGAGGTGGGGGAGAGTCGATAAACTCATCTTT.

On this clone: A far larger clone is one base from this, pointing to a likely read error. Different DNA sequences within this sample yield the same CDR3. The gene calls are TRDV1 and TRDJ1, with 7 bases that match TRDD3. The J gene comes from matching the DNA to germline here; TCRdb lacks it. Germline V CDR1 and CDR2: TSWWSYY, QGS. The CDR3 loop spans 25 amino acids. This CDR3 reads CALGELRRFPAKVGGIGENTDKLIF. The CDR3 DNA reads TGTGCCCTTGGGGAACTTCGCCGGTTTCCTGCAAAGGTGGGGGGGATTGGGGAGAACACCGATAAACTCATCTTT.

To note about this clone: TCRdb pairs this DNA with a much larger clone's protein that differs at residue 17, likely a read error; the protein shown was translated from the DNA. This sequence joins TRDV1 and TRDJ1, with a tentative D call TRDD2 (6 bases). TCRdb carries no J gene annotation; the J gene was assigned here by matching the DNA with germline. CDR1 and CDR2 (germline): TSWWSYY, QGS. The CDR3 consists of 21 residues. The CDR3 is CALGELGPFPRLGRYTGKLIF. CDR3 nucleotides: TGTGCTCTTGGGGAACTGGGGCCCTTCCCACGTCTGGGAAGATACACCGGTAAACTCATCTTT.

A remark on this clone: TCRdb's entry gives the protein of a much larger clone, which mismatches this DNA's translation at residue 16, likely from a read error; the protein reported here is translated from the DNA. The genes are TRDV1 and TRDJ1, with 12 positions matching TRDD3. The J gene comes from matching the DNA to germline here; TCRdb lacks it. The junction had 22 bases not matched to a gene; V was cut back by 2 bases and J by 0 bases. In germline, CDR1 is TSWWSYY, CDR2 QGS. The CDR3 spans 23 residues. The DNA for the CDR3 is TGTGCTCTTGGGGAAGGAACCTACCTCTACTGGGGGATACTAATACTGAACACCGATAAACTCATCTTT. It translates to CALGEGTYLYWGILILNTDKLIF.

A word on this clone: TCRdb attributes to this sequence the protein of a much larger clone, which differs from the DNA translation at residue 13; a read error is likely, and the protein displayed is translated from the DNA. The rearrangement joins TRDV3 to TRDJ1, with TRDD2 matching over 9 bases. The CDR3 is 22 residues long. CDR1 is TVYSNPD, CDR2 GDNSRS, per germline (reference sequence). The V and J ends lost 2 bases and 4 bases, in that order; junction bases with no gene match: 32. The CDR3 nucleotides read TGTGCCTTTCCCTCGCTCCGGCCTTCCTACGTTCCGTGGGAAGTTTCTGTCGATAAACTCATCTTT. Translating it yields CAFPSLRPSYVPWEVSVDKLIF.

This clone has a handful of counts. The protein that TCRdb holds for this DNA derives from a much larger clone and differs from the translated DNA at residue 3, which likely indicates a read error; the protein shown here is translated from the DNA. The chain has TRDV1 and TRDJ3; possible D gene TRDD3, 6 bases. The J gene, left out of TCRdb, was set here by checking the DNA against germline. CDR1 TSWWSYY and CDR2 QGS come from the germline V gene. The CDR3 length is 22 residues. The CDR3 nucleotides read TGTGCTCCTGGGGAACTAGGGAGGGAGTGGGGGCTTTTCTCCTGGGACACCCGACAGATGTTTTTC. Its translation: CAPGELGREWGLFSWDTRQMFF.

Concerning this clone itself: The protein in TCRdb stems from a much larger clone and differs at residue 8 from this DNA's translation, likely a read error; here the protein is translated from the DNA. The V and J genes are TRDV1 and TRDJ1; 8 positions match TRDD3. The J gene is not listed in TCRdb, so it was assigned here from a DNA match to germline. Germline-derived CDR1 and CDR2 are TSWWSYY and QGS. The V gene end was trimmed by 3 bases and the J gene end by 0 bases; junction bases not matched to a gene: 18. This CDR3 has 20 amino acids. The CDR3 DNA follows: TGTGCTCTTGGGGATCCCGTCTCCCTGACGTACTGGGGGTACACCGATAAACTCATCTTT. It yields the protein CALGDPVSLTYWGYTDKLIF.

On this clone itself: This DNA's translation differs at residue 7 from TCRdb's protein, which comes from a much larger clone; a read error is likely, and the protein shown is translated from the DNA. The chain carries TRDV3 and TRDJ1, with D perhaps matching TRDD2 (5 bases). Because TCRdb records no J gene, it was assigned here through a match of the DNA to germline. V was cut by 2 bases and J by 7 bases, with 26 bases left in between. In germline, CDR1 is TVYSNPD, CDR2 GDNSRS (reference sequence). This CDR3 comprises 16 residues. CDR3 DNA: TGTGCCTTTTATCGCCTTCTTACGGTTTGTGAAGGTAAACTCATCTTT. Translation: CAFYRLLTVCEGKLIF.

In its sample, this clone was seen many times. TCRdb attributes to this sequence the protein of a much larger clone, which differs from the DNA translation at residue 18; a read error is likely, and the protein displayed is translated from the DNA. This chain links TRDV2 with TRDJ1, with 8 bases identical to TRDD3. The CDR3 spans 20 residues. Germline V gives CDR1 GEAIGNYY, CDR2 EKD. The CDR3 coding sequence is TGTGCCTGTGATGGAGTGCCCCCCTCTGGGGGACCCGACTACACCGATAAACCCATCTTT. The encoded protein is CACDGVPPSGGPDYTDKPIF.

Concerning this clone itself: A far more abundant clone sits one base away, making this likely a read error. The sample has other DNA sequences that encode this CDR3 too. Here the V gene is TRDV2, but the J gene went uncalled; no check of the table's D call, TRDD3, against the DNA was made. The germline V gene encodes CDR1 GEAIGNYY and CDR2 EKD. The CDR3 length is 21 residues. CDR3: CACDKLMGDTKTNWDTRQMFF. For the CDR3, the DNA is TGTGCCTGTGACAAGTTGATGGGGGATACCAAAACGAACTGGGACACCCGACAGATGTTCTTC.

Notes on this clone: TCRdb records a much larger clone's protein for this DNA, with a difference at residue 5 that likely arises from a read error; the protein given is the translation of the DNA. The V call is TRDV3, the J call TRDJ1; 13 bases line up with TRDD3. TCRdb gives no J gene; it was assigned here by matching the DNA to germline. With V trimmed by 3 bases and J by 0 bases, 25 bases remained unmatched. Germline V CDR1 and CDR2: TVYSNPD, GDNSRS (reference sequence). This CDR3 comprises 22 residues. This chain's CDR3 is CAFLIPSYWGIRSPYYTDKLIF. In DNA, the CDR3 is TGTGCCTTCCTCATTCCTTCGTACTGGGGGATACGTTCACCTTATTACACCGATAAACTCATCTTT.

This clone was picked up many times. TCRdb pairs this DNA with a much larger clone's protein that differs at residue 16, likely a read error; the protein shown was translated from the DNA. This rearrangement joins TRDV3 to TRDJ1, with a tentative D call TRDD3 (6 bases). The J gene, left out of TCRdb, was set here by checking the DNA against germline. Germline CDR1 and CDR2: TVYSNPD and GDNSRS (reference sequence). This CDR3 is built from 19 residues. The CDR3 nucleotides are TGTGCCTTCCCAAAATCGACGTACATTCGGCCCCGGAGATACGATGAACTCATCTTT. It specifies CAFPKSTYIRPRRYDELIF.

Worth noting for this clone: The protein TCRdb gives is from a much larger clone and does not agree with this DNA's translation at residue 3, likely a read error; the protein shown here comes from the DNA. The chain links TRDV1 to TRDJ1; 13 bases fit TRDD3. TCRdb does not report a J gene; here it was assigned by matching the DNA to germline references. The V gene's germline CDR1 is TSWWSYY and CDR2 QGS. This CDR3 spans 23 amino acids. CDR3 in amino acids: CARGDPTPSRTGGYAGYTDKLIF. Here the CDR3 DNA reads TGTGCTCGTGGGGACCCGACCCCATCCCGTACTGGGGGATACGCGGGGTACACCGATAAACTCATCTTT.

This clone occurred a few times. The translation of this DNA and the TCRdb protein of a much larger clone differ at residue 9, probably owing to a read error; the protein shown here is translated from the DNA. V and J are TRDV3 and TRDJ1; a possible D gene is TRDD2 (5 bases). TCRdb does not report a J gene; here it was assigned by matching the DNA to germline references. There are 15 residues in the CDR3. Trimming took 2 bases from V and 6 from J, leaving 22 bases between them. Germline lookup yields CDR1 TVYSNPD and CDR2 GDNSRS (reference sequence). The chain's CDR3 is CAFGSLRGTRYKLIF. CDR3 DNA: TGTGCCTTTGGAAGCCTACGTGGGACACGCTATAAACTCATCTTT.

This clone is classed as medium-sized. Other DNA sequences of this sample code for an identical CDR3. The V and J genes are TRAV38-2/DV8 and TRDJ1; 9 bases agree with TRDD2. V was clipped by 2 bases and J by 4 bases; unmatched bases: 24. The CDR3 consists of 21 residues. Germline assignment: CDR1 TSESDYY and CDR2 QEAYKQQN. CDR3 region: CAYRSYPSYIWWGFSSDKLIF. CDR3 DNA sequence: TGTGCTTATAGGAGTTATCCTTCCTACATTTGGTGGGGATTTAGCAGCGATAAACTCATCTTT.

This clone was found a few times. A far larger clone is only one base removed, so a read error is likely. The same CDR3 arises from other DNA sequences in this sample as well. This sequence joins TRDV2 and TRDJ1; 7 bases match TRDD3. TCRdb supplies no J gene; here it was assigned by aligning the nucleotide sequence to germline. The CDR3 loop spans 13 amino acids. The V gene's germline CDR1 is GEAIGNYY and CDR2 EKD. V dropped 7 bases and J dropped 5; count of bases not matched to a gene: 9. The CDR3 nucleotides read TGTGCCTGCGACGGGATACAATCGGATAAACTCATCTTT. It is translated as CACDGIQSDKLIF.

In the case of this clone: The amino acid sequence in TCRdb belongs to a much larger clone and departs from this DNA's translation at residue 12, likely a sequencing read error; the sequence shown is translated from the DNA. This sequence joins TRDV1 and TRDJ1, with TRDD2 as a possible D gene (6 bases). The J gene, missing from TCRdb, was assigned here through DNA to germline matching. The CDR3 has 17 amino acids. Trimming removed 2 bases at V and 3 bases at J, with 19 bases between. CDR1 is TSWWSYY, CDR2 QGS, per germline. CDR3 sequence reads: CALGESSYELDADKLIF. The CDR3 DNA reads TGTGCTCTTGGGGAATCGTCCTACGAACTGGACGCCGATAAACTCATCTTT.

Concerning this clone itself: A far more abundant clone sits one base away, making this likely a read error. Other DNA sequences in the sample encode the same CDR3. The rearrangement joins TRDV1 to TRDJ1, with 10 bases matching TRDD3. This CDR3 comprises 15 residues. Germline values: CDR1 TSWWSYY, CDR2 QGS. V was clipped by 7 bases and J by 1 base; unmatched bases: 6. The CDR3 region is CALATGGSSTDKLIF. As DNA, the CDR3 is TGTGCTCTTGCAACTGGGGGATCAAGCACCGATAAACTCATCTTT.

This clone appeared a few times. TCRdb assigns this DNA the protein of a much larger clone, which departs from its translation at residue 11; this likely reflects a read error, and the protein shown comes from translating the DNA. This chain links TRDV2 with TRDJ1; possible D gene TRDD3, 5 bases. Because TCRdb records no J gene, it was assigned here through a match of the DNA to germline. The V gene's germline CDR1 is GEAIGNYY and CDR2 EKD. V was cut by 0 bases and J by 3 bases, with 16 bases left in between. This CDR3 contains 16 residues. The CDR3 DNA reads as TGTGCCTGTGACACCGTACTGGTAGGTGACGCCGATAAACTCATCTTT. Protein product: CACDTVLVGDADKLIF.

This clone turned up a few times. For this DNA, TCRdb reports the protein of a much larger clone, which diverges at residue 9, most likely from a read error; the protein presented here is translated directly from the DNA. The chain carries TRDV2 and TRDJ1; TRDD3 aligns across 12 bases. No J gene is reported in TCRdb; it was inferred here by comparing the DNA with germline. Germline assignment: CDR1 GEAIGNYY and CDR2 EKD. V lost 7 bases to trimming and J lost 6 bases; unmatched junction nucleotides: 11. The CDR3 totals 15 residues. The CDR3 here is CAWATGGYCGNKLIF. The CDR3 DNA sequence: TGTGCCTGGGCTACTGGGGGATACTGTGGGAATAAACTCATCTTT.

Ten or more counts support this clone. For this DNA, TCRdb reports the protein of a much larger clone, which diverges at residue 10, most likely from a read error; the protein presented here is translated directly from the DNA. V usage is TRDV1 and J usage is TRDJ1, with D possibly being TRDD2 (5 bases). In the absence of a J gene in TCRdb, the DNA was matched to germline to assign it here. The CDR3 runs 17 residues. Looked up from germline, CDR1 is TSWWSYY and CDR2 is QGS. The V end was cut by 2 bases, the J end by 0 bases, with 16 bases between. CDR3 sequence: CALGEDPSLTYTDKLIF. The DNA of the CDR3 is TGTGCTCTTGGGGAAGACCCTTCTCTTACCTACACCGATAAACTCATCTTT.

The gene calls are TRDV1 and TRDJ1, with D possibly TRDD3 on 6 matching bases. Here the J gene was assigned by germline matching of the DNA, as TCRdb has none. Trimming took 2 bases from V and 0 from J, leaving 19 bases between them. Germline V CDR1 and CDR2: TSWWSYY, QGS. The CDR3 spans 18 residues. The CDR3 sequence: CALGEYHAGGRYTDKLIF. The CDR3 DNA follows: TGTGCTCTTGGGGAATATCACGCCGGGGGACGGTACACCGATAAACTCATCTTT.

To note about this clone: TCRdb's protein, taken from a much larger clone, differs from this DNA's translation at residue 7, likely owing to a read error; the protein displayed comes from the DNA. The chain recombines TRDV2 with TRDJ1; tentative D call: TRDD3 (5 bases). The J gene, not given by TCRdb, was assigned here from a germline match of the nucleotide sequence. The germline V gene encodes CDR1 GEAIGNYY and CDR2 EKD. This CDR3 has 14 residues. The germline V and J ends were trimmed by 3 bases and 2 bases, with 12 bases remaining between them. The CDR3 nucleotides read TGTGCCTGTGACTCACTGGTGACTACCGATAAACTCATCTTT. This codes for CACDSLVTTDKLIF.

To note about this clone: This likely traces to a read error, being one base from a far larger clone. The sample contains more than one DNA sequence encoding this CDR3. V and J are TRDV3 and TRDJ1, with D perhaps TRDD2 (6 bases). The CDR3 is 21 amino acids. Germline lookup yields CDR1 TVYSNPD and CDR2 GDNSRS (reference sequence). CDR3 protein: CATLKTVILPGWCPYTDKLIF. CDR3 DNA: TGTGCTACGCTCAAAACCGTTATCCTACCGGGCTGGTGCCCATACACTGATAAACTCATCTTT.

This clone has at least ten counts. The likely explanation is a read error, given a far larger clone one base away. Within the sample, other DNA sequences also encode this same CDR3. The CDR3 sequence is CALGPPGDLPYTDKLIF. For the CDR3, the DNA is TGTGCTCTTGGGCCCCCGGGGGACCTACCATACACCGATAAACTCATCTTT. The chain has TRDV1 and TRDJ1; maybe TRDD3 (6 bases). The CDR3 contains 17 residues. Germline V gene lookup returns CDR1 TSWWSYY and CDR2 QGS. Trimming took 5 bases from V and 0 from J, leaving 19 bases between them.

There are many counts of this clone. With a far larger clone one base away, a read error is the likely cause. The chain has TRDV1 and TRDJ1, with a possible D match to TRDD2 (7 bases). The V end was cut by 1 base, the J end by 3 bases, with 42 bases between. The CDR3 is 25 residues long. Germline V gene sequence: CDR1 TSWWSYY, CDR2 QGS. For the CDR3, the DNA is TGTGCTCTTGGGGAACCTCATTTCCTACGGGGTTCGTTACGCTGGGGAGCCTCCTACGCCGATAAACTCATCTTT. This codes for CALGEPHFLRGSLRWGASYADKLIF.